These T cell receptor beta chains were read from a single sample in a study of cytomegalovirus exposure and HLA in healthy donors. Here immunoSEQ multiplex PCR was the method, and the copy in TCRdb shows in-frame clones only, minus some. This table has more than 85,000 clones, around 74% appearing once. Material for sequencing was PBMCs. Every receptor here comes from a boy aged 5-17 years in good health and CMV-seronegative. CDR3s include the opening cysteine and the closing phenylalanine or tryptophan. Fields, in order: D gene, J gene, clone size, V gene, CDR3 DNA, CDR3 protein. D genes are given only for firm matches. Clone size appears in some rows only: once, few, many, or a class for an expanded clone.

.,TRBJ1-4,.,TRBV4-2,TGTGCCAGCAGCCGACTCGGCGTTCTCGAAAAACTGTTTTTT,CASSRLGVLEKLFF
TRBD1,TRBJ2-7,.,TRBV30,TGTGCCTGGGCTAGGACAGGGGGTATCTACGAGCAGTACTTC,CAWARTGGIYEQYF
.,TRBJ1-1,few,TRBV6-5,TGTGCCAGCAGCTTAGGACAAATGAACACTGAAGCTTTCTTT,CASSLGQMNTEAFF
.,TRBJ2-7,.,TRBV7-9,TGTGCCAGCAGCCTTGGGAGCGGCGAGCAGTACTTC,CASSLGSGEQYF
TRBD1,TRBJ2-1,.,TRBV7-9,TGTGCCAGCAGCACTGCAACAGGGGGCAAATACAATGAGCAGTTCTTC,CASSTATGGKYNEQFF
.,TRBJ1-1,once,TRBV7-2,TGTGCCAGCAGCTTAGGCGACAGTTCGAACACTGAAGCTTTCTTT,CASSLGDSSNTEAFF
TRBD1,TRBJ2-7,once,TRBV23-1,TGCGCCAGCAGTCAATCCGCACAGGGGGCTTCAGAGCAGTACTTC,CASSQSAQGASEQYF
TRBD1,TRBJ2-1,few,TRBV19,TGTGCCAGCGGACAGGGTAACAATGAGCAGTTCTTC,CASGQGNNEQFF
.,TRBJ1-1,.,TRBV28,TGTGCCAGCAGTCTCGGATACAGAACTGAAGCTTTCTTT,CASSLGYRTEAFF
.,TRBJ2-1,.,TRBV29-1,TGCAGCGTGCCGGGAAGCTACAATGAGCAGTTCTTC,CSVPGSYNEQFF
.,TRBJ2-7,.,TRBV4-2,TGTGCCAGCAGCCAAGATCGAGGGTCTAACGGGTACGAGCAGTACTTC,CASSQDRGSNGYEQYF
TRBD1,TRBJ2-5,.,TRBV5-1,TGCGCCAGCAGCCCCTACGTTAATGGACAGGCCCAAGAGACCCAGTACTTC,CASSPYVNGQAQETQYF
TRBD1,TRBJ1-2,.,TRBV25-1,TGTGCCAGCAGTGGCGGGACAGGGGGCTACACCTTC,CASSGGTGGYTF
.,TRBJ1-1,once,TRBV29-1,TGCAGCGTCCGACAAGTATTGAACACTGAAGCTTTCTTT,CSVRQVLNTEAFF
TRBD1,TRBJ1-1,.,TRBV7-6,TGTGCCAGCAGCAAGGACAGGGGGGGGAACACTGAAGCTTTCTTT,CASSKDRGGNTEAFF
.,TRBJ2-7,.,TRBV4-1,TGCGCCAGCAGCCAAATACAGAACACTCCCTACGAGCAGTACTTC,CASSQIQNTPYEQYF
.,TRBJ2-7,.,TRBV27,TGTGCCAGCAGTTTATCGAGGGGGACCTACGAGCAGTACTTC,CASSLSRGTYEQYF
.,TRBJ2-7,.,TRBV29-1,TGCAGCGTATCGAGTTCCTACGAGCAGTACTTC,CSVSSSYEQYF
.,TRBJ2-5,once,TRBV6-1,TGTGCCAGCAGTTTGGACAGTAACCAAGAGACCCAGTACTTC,CASSLDSNQETQYF
TRBD1,TRBJ2-7,.,TRBV18,TGTGCCAGCTCACCTCAGACAGGGATGGGTTCCTACGAGCAGTACTTC,CASSPQTGMGSYEQYF
.,TRBJ1-4,once,TRBV7-9,TGTGCCAGCAGCCGCTCAGGGGCAATTAATGAAAAACTGTTTTTT,CASSRSGAINEKLFF
.,TRBJ2-7,.,TRBV19,TGTGCCAGTAGTATGGGAGGTCCTGGCGAGCAGTACTTC,CASSMGGPGEQYF
.,TRBJ1-1,.,TRBV27,TGTGCCAGCAGTCCGCGTTTGAACACTGAAGCTTTCTTT,CASSPRLNTEAFF
.,TRBJ1-4,.,TRBV9,TGTGCCAGCAGCTCAAGAGGGAGGGAAAAACTGTTTTTT,CASSSRGREKLFF
.,TRBJ2-5,once,TRBV7-9,TGTGCCAGCAGTGGGAGCATAGTGGAGACCCAGTACTTC,CASSGSIVETQYF
TRBD1,TRBJ2-5,.,TRBV30,TGTGCCTGGAGCCGGGACAGGGGTCAGTACTTC,CAWSRDRGQYF
TRBD2,TRBJ2-5,.,TRBV7-2,TGTGCCAGCAGCCCTTTTAGCGGGAGGTACCAAGAGACCCAGTACTTC,CASSPFSGRYQETQYF
TRBD1,TRBJ1-5,.,TRBV2,TGTGCCAGCAGTGAAGGGACAGGGAACCGTCAGCCCCAGCATTTT,CASSEGTGNRQPQHF
TRBD1,TRBJ2-7,.,TRBV7-8,TGTGCCAGCAGCTTAACCGGGACAGGGTTCTCATCCTACGAGCAGTACTTC,CASSLTGTGFSSYEQYF
TRBD1,TRBJ2-7,.,TRBV7-8,TGTGCCAGCAGCTTAGCAGCGACAGGGCGTAACGAGCAGTACTTC,CASSLAATGRNEQYF
.,TRBJ2-2,few,TRBV30,TGTGCCTGGAGGGGCAGGTCCATACCTTTAGACACCGGGGAGCTGTTTTTT,CAWRGRSIPLDTGELFF
.,TRBJ2-5,.,TRBV6-5,TGTGCCAGCAGTTCGGCTTCAGACAGCATCCAAGAGACCCAGTACTTC,CASSSASDSIQETQYF
.,TRBJ1-1,.,TRBV9,TGTGCCAGCAGCGTAGAGGGGTTGGGGAACACTGAAGCTTTCTTT,CASSVEGLGNTEAFF
.,TRBJ1-4,.,TRBV2,TGTGCCAGCAGTGAAGGGCTACTAATGAAAAAACTGTTTTTT,CASSEGLLMKKLFF
.,TRBJ2-7,once,TRBV4-2,TGTGCCAGCAGCCAAAACCCAGGGGTCTACGAGCAGTACTTC,CASSQNPGVYEQYF
TRBD1,TRBJ1-4,few,TRBV7-9,TGTGCCAGCAGCAGACGGACAGGGCCGAATGAAAAACTGTTTTTT,CASSRRTGPNEKLFF
.,TRBJ1-3,.,TRBV11-2,TGTGCCAGCAGCGCCCCGGGGAGCTCTGGAAACACCATATATTTT,CASSAPGSSGNTIYF
.,TRBJ2-7,.,TRBV19,TGTGCCAGTAGTATCAGATCGGGGATAGAGCAGTACTTC,CASSIRSGIEQYF
TRBD2,TRBJ2-7,.,TRBV2,TGTGCCAGCATTTTAGCGGGAGGGTACGAGCAGTACTTC,CASILAGGYEQYF
TRBD1,TRBJ2-7,.,TRBV5-1,TGCGCCAGCAGCTTAGACAGGGGGGCCTACGAGCAGTACTTC,CASSLDRGAYEQYF
TRBD1,TRBJ2-1,.,TRBV4-1,TGCGCCAGCAGCCTCAGGACAGGATCCATGGCGGAGCAGTTCTTC,CASSLRTGSMAEQFF
TRBD2,TRBJ2-3,.,TRBV30,TGTGCCTGGGGGAGACTAGCCGTTAGCACAGATACGCAGTATTTT,CAWGRLAVSTDTQYF
TRBD2,TRBJ2-4,.,TRBV14,TGTGCCAGCAGCCCTGGACTAGCGGGTGCCAAAAACATTCAGTACTTC,CASSPGLAGAKNIQYF